The 9 T cell receptor beta chains below were found in one sample sequenced in a study of CD8+ T cells in alopecia areata. The treatment here: oral pan-JAK inhibitor, 5-10 mg twice daily. Once RNA had been extracted, it was reverse transcribed into cDNA to act as the sequencing template. Measured with immunoSEQ multiplex PCR; TCRdb has only the in-frame clones, and not every one. The data show roughly 190,000 clones, 60% seen once. Sequenced material: CD4+ T cells sorted from blood, taken at week 24, from a patient treated with tofacitinib. These TCRs come from a human donor with alopecia areata.

This clone was seen at least ten times. The CDR3 nucleotides read TGTGCCAGCGGAAGACAGGGAAGAACCGGGGAGCTGTTTTTT. This codes for CASGRQGRTGELFF. This chain connects TRBV6-5 to TRBJ2-2; 7 positions match TRBD1. This CDR3 contains 14 residues. V lost 8 bases and J lost 5; bases outside the gene matches: 8. Germline lookup yields CDR1 MNHEY and CDR2 SVGAGI.

This clone was counted between two and nine times. V and J are TRBV6-6 and TRBJ1-5, with TRBD1 as a possible D gene (6 bases). Per the germline V gene, CDR1 is MNHNY and CDR2 is SVGAGI (reference sequence). This CDR3 has 14 residues. V lost 5 bases to trimming and J lost 2 bases, with 10 bases between them. The CDR3 region is CASSQGSGNQPQHF. DNA of the CDR3: TGTGCCAGCAGTCAGGGGAGCGGCAATCAGCCCCAGCATTTT.

The chain combines TRBV10-3 with TRBJ2-5; D ambiguous. The CDR3 extends over 13 amino acids. The germline CDR1 and CDR2 sequences are ENHRY and SYGVKD. V was cut by 0 bases and J by 14 bases, with 16 bases left in between. The CDR3 sequence is CAISESSHSITYF. CDR3 sequence (DNA): TGTGCCATCAGTGAGTCGAGTCACAGTATCACCTACTTC.

The CDR3 DNA sequence: TGTGCCAGCAGTGAAGTAAATGGGGCTAGCTACACCTTC. Protein product: CASSEVNGASYTF. V is TRBV6-1 and J is TRBJ1-2, with D possibly TRBD1 on 5 matching bases. Trimming left V 1 base short and J 9 bases short, with 12 bases between. The CDR3 has 13 residues. Per germline, CDR1 MNHNS and CDR2 SASEGT.

This clone was seen a handful of times. The gene calls are TRBV29-1 and TRBJ1-1; possibly TRBD1 for D (5 bases). The CDR3 runs to 13 residues. The germline V and J ends were trimmed by 4 bases and 4 bases, with 13 bases remaining between them. Germline V gene data show CDR1 as SQVTM and CDR2 as ANQGSEA. This chain's CDR3 is CSVGLQGVTEAFF. The CDR3 bases are TGCAGCGTTGGCTTGCAGGGAGTCACTGAAGCTTTCTTT.

This clone came up a few times. This chain links TRBV10-2 with TRBJ2-5; no reliable D call. Germline assignment: CDR1 WSHSY and CDR2 SAAADI. There are 12 residues in the CDR3. V dropped 2 bases and J dropped 11 bases, with 12 bases sitting between them. CDR3 sequence reads: CASSEGVQEQYF. Here the CDR3 DNA reads TGCGCCAGCAGTGAGGGGGTGCAGGAACAGTACTTC.

The sample holds a few counts of this clone. CDR3 sequence (DNA): TGTGCCAGCAGCTTAGATAAGGACAGGGTCGCCTACAATGAGCAGTTCTTC. Its protein product is CASSLDKDRVAYNEQFF. V gene TRBV7-2 combines with J gene TRBJ2-1; 8 bases agree with TRBD1. V dropped 1 base and J dropped 2; count of bases not matched to a gene: 7. The CDR3 has 17 amino acids. CDR1 and CDR2 from the germline V gene are SGHTA and FQGNSA.

V is TRBV4-3 and J is TRBJ1-1, with D hard to call. V was cut by 3 bases and J by 0 bases, with 8 bases left in between. From germline, CDR1 is LGHNA and CDR2 YSLEER. CDR3 length: 14 amino acids. Here the CDR3 reads CASSHAGLNTEAFF. DNA for the CDR3: TGCGCCAGCAGCCATGCAGGCCTGAACACTGAAGCTTTCTTT.

The chain joins TRBV5-6 to TRBJ1-6, with D uncertain. Between the trimmed V and J ends, which lost 0 bases and 0 bases, there was a span of 7 bases. CDR3 size: 16 residues. Germline CDR1 is SGHDT and CDR2 is YYEEEE. Here the CDR3 DNA reads TGTGCCAGCAGCTTGGCCTTCAGCTCCTATAATTCACCCCTCCACTTT. This sequence encodes CASSLAFSSYNSPLHF.